Given below is one TCR beta chain in context. What it binds is unknown. The CDR3 loop spans 14 amino acids. Germline assignment: CDR1 SGHTA and CDR2 FQGNSA. V lost 4 bases, J lost 2 bases, and 6 bases lay in between. The entry originates in a study of T cell repertoires in cytomegalovirus infection. TCRdb passed the reads through MiXCR, listing each CDR3 protein once. Among about 60,000 distinct CDR3 sequences listed, 20% to 25% were seen once. Broader study findings: CMV-specific TCR beta clonotypes restricted by HLA-C were the ones dominating the ex vivo response.

The TCR was taken from a human donor in good health (CMV status not recorded). Some clones in this sample may be carry-over from other donors' samples. The specimen comprised CD8+ T cells from cultured PBMCs, sampled from culture after CMV antigen stimulation. This chain links TRBV7-2 with TRBJ2-6; D call uncertain. The CDR3 coding sequence is TGTGCCAGCAGCTCCGACACTGGGGCCAACGTCCTGACTTTC. Translated: CASSSDTGANVLTF.